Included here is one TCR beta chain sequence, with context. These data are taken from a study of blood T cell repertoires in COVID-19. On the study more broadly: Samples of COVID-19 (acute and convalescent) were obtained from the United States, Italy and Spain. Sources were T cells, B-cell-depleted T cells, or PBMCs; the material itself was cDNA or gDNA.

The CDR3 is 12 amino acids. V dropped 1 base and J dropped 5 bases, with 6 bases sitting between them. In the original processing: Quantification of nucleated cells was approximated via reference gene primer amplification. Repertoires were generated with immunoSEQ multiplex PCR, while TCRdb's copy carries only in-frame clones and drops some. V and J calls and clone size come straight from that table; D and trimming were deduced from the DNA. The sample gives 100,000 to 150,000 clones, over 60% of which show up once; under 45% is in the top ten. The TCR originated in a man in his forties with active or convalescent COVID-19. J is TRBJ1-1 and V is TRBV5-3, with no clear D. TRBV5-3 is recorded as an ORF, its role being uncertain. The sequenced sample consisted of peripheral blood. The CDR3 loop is CARSLSGTEAFF. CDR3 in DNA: TGTGCCAGAAGCTTGAGCGGGACTGAAGCTTTCTTT.